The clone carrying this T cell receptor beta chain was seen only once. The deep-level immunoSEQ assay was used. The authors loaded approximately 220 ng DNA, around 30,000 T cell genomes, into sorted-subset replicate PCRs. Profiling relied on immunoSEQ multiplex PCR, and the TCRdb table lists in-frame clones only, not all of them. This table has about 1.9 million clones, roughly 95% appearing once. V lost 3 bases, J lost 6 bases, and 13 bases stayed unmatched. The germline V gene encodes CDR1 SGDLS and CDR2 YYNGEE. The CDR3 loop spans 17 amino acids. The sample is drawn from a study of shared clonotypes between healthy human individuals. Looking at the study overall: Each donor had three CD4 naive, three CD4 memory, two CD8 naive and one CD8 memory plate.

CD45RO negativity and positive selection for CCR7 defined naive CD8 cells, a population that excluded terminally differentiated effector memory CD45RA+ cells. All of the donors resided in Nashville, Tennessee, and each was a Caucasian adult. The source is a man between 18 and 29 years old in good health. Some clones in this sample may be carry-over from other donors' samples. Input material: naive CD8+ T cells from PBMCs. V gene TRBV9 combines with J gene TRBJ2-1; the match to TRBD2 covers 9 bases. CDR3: CASSGGGGLAGFNEQFF. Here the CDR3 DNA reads TGTGCCAGCAGCGGCGGAGGTGGGCTAGCGGGATTCAATGAGCAGTTCTTC.